This TCR beta chain was obtained from a study of shared clonotypes between healthy human individuals. Study conclusions and caveats: Donor clonotype sharing was expected to depend on sequencing depth.

Positively selected for CCR7, the CD45RO-negative cells used as naive CD8 cells excluded terminally differentiated effector memory CD45RA+ cells. Points on this clone: Its antigen is undetermined.

A deep-level run was used for the assay. Per the authors' pipeline: Because ImmunoSEQ provided only junction sequences with no quality scores, the filtering differed. Profiled with immunoSEQ multiplex PCR; TCRdb holds only in-frame clones, not every one. V and J calls and clone size are given by that table; D and trimming were obtained from the DNA. This table holds approximately 1.9 million clones, about 93% found once. V lost 2 bases and J lost 7, with 14 bases in between. Looked up from germline, CDR1 is MNHNS and CDR2 is SASEGT. The CDR3 is made up of 14 amino acids. This chain links TRBV6-1 with TRBJ1-2; maybe TRBD1 (6 bases). The sample comprised naive CD8+ T cells from PBMCs. This sequence originates from a young man in good health. Some clones in this sample may be carry-over from other donors' samples. Here the CDR3 reads CASSESLGAPGYTF. CDR3 bases: TGTGCCAGCAGTGAATCCCTGGGGGCGCCTGGCTACACCTTC.